These 20 T cell receptor beta chains were sequenced from one sample in a study of lymphopenia after photon versus proton radiotherapy. Sequencing used immunoSEQ multiplex PCR; TCRdb keeps in-frame clones, though not all of them. The table shows roughly 61,000 clones, with around 87% occurring only once. Sequenced here: peripheral blood, sampled from a patient treated with proton-based radiotherapy. The receptors come from a man older than 75 with esophageal cancer.

The chain joins TRBV11-2 to TRBJ2-7; D possibly corresponds to TRBD1 (6 bases). Germline CDR1 is SGHAT and CDR2 is FQNNGV. The CDR3 is made up of 14 amino acids. Deletions cut 5 bases from V and 3 bases from J, with 14 bases between. The CDR3 nucleotides are TGTGCCAGCAGCCCGACCACAGGGAACTACGAGCAGTACTTC. It codes for CASSPTTGNYEQYF. Filled out from reference TRBV11-2 and TRBJ2-7, the complete variable domain reads EAGVAQSPRYKIIEKRQSVAFWCNPISGHATLYWYQQILGQGPKLLIQFQNNGVVDDSQLPKDRFSAERLKGVDSTLKIQPAKLEDSAVYLCASSPTTGNYEQYFGPGTRLTVT.

This clone was seen a few times. The V and J genes are TRBV5-6 and TRBJ2-7; unclear D gene. V was trimmed by 1 base and J by 1 base, leaving 9 bases between them. The CDR3 is 14 residues long. Germline V gene data show CDR1 as SGHDT and CDR2 as YYEEEE. CDR3 bases: TGTGCCAGCAGCTTGCAAGCGTGGTCCTACGAGCAGTACTTC. Its protein is CASSLQAWSYEQYF.

The chain joins TRBV7-9 to TRBJ1-6; D unresolved. Germline assignment: CDR1 SEHNR and CDR2 FQNEAQ (reference sequence). The CDR3 extends over 14 amino acids. V lost 5 bases and J lost 0, with 5 bases in between. The CDR3 reads CASSPSSYNSPLHF. The CDR3 DNA reads as TGTGCCAGCAGCCCAAGCTCCTATAATTCACCCCTCCACTTT.

V and J are TRBV7-2 and TRBJ2-3, with 8 bases matching TRBD2. The CDR3 extends over 15 amino acids. V trimming: 5 bases; J trimming: 2 bases; junction bases outside the gene matches: 6. CDR1 SGHTA and CDR2 FQGNSA come from the germline V gene. Here the CDR3 reads CASSVSGALTDTQYF. In DNA form, the CDR3 reads TGTGCCAGCAGCGTTAGCGGGGCGCTCACAGATACGCAGTATTTT.

The rearrangement uses TRBV5-1 and TRBJ2-4; the D gene is possibly TRBD2 (5 bases). Per germline, CDR1 SGHRS and CDR2 YFSETQ. Trimming shortened V by 1 base and J by 5 bases, and 13 bases separated the two germline ends. This CDR3 has 15 amino acids. The CDR3 DNA reads TGCGCCAGCAGCTTGCAGGCGGGCAGCGAAAACATTCAGTACTTC. It encodes CASSLQAGSENIQYF.

The CDR3 nucleotides read TGTGCCAGCAGCTTGGCCCCGGGCGGCACAGATACGCAGTATTTT. Protein product: CASSLAPGGTDTQYF. The chain couples TRBV5-4 to TRBJ2-3, with D hard to call. V lost 0 bases to trimming and J lost 1 base, with 9 bases between them. There are 15 residues in the CDR3. Germline CDR1 is SGHNT and CDR2 is YYREEE (reference sequence).

The chain links TRBV6-1 to TRBJ2-7; a possible D gene is TRBD2 (5 bases). Deletions cut 10 bases from V and 4 bases from J, with 14 bases between. CDR1 is MNHNS and CDR2 is SASEGT in the germline V gene. The CDR3 consists of 12 residues. CDR3 nucleotide sequence: TGTGCCACCAGGAGGACTCAATACGAGCAGTACTTC. Translated, it gives CATRRTQYEQYF.

The chain links TRBV29-1 to TRBJ2-3; 9 positions match TRBD1. J was trimmed by 3 bases and V by 6 bases; bases with no gene match: 13. The length of the CDR3 is 16 residues. Per the germline V gene, CDR1 is SQVTM and CDR2 is ANQGSEA. The CDR3 DNA reads as TGCAGCGTAGACCTACAGGGGGCGCAGGGGACAGATACGCAGTATTTT. Protein sequence: CSVDLQGAQGTDTQYF.

This clone was observed a handful of times. The CDR3: CASSLISGTTGELFF. The CDR3 coding sequence is TGCGCCAGCAGCTTGATCTCGGGGACTACCGGGGAGCTGTTTTTT. The chain has TRBV5-1 and TRBJ2-2; the D gene is possibly TRBD2 (6 bases). CDR1 SGHRS and CDR2 YFSETQ come from the germline V gene. V was clipped by 1 base and J by 5 bases, with 12 bases between them. This CDR3 contains 15 residues.

The gene calls are TRBV6-1 and TRBJ2-3, with 8 bases fitting TRBD1. The CDR3 loop spans 12 amino acids. CDR1 MNHNS and CDR2 SASEGT come from the germline V gene. The V gene end was trimmed by 5 bases and the J gene end by 13 bases; junction bases not matched to a gene: 8. This CDR3 is CASSPQGDEEYF. The CDR3 DNA reads as TGTGCCAGCAGTCCACAGGGGGATGAGGAGTATTTT.

The J gene is TRBJ2-1, the V gene TRBV5-4; 7 nucleotides line up with TRBD2. The CDR3 is 16 residues long. The V gene end was trimmed by 5 bases and the J gene end by 9 bases; junction bases not matched to a gene: 17. The V gene's germline CDR1 is SGHNT and CDR2 YYREEE (reference sequence). The CDR3 DNA sequence: TGTGCCAGCAGGTCCCACCCCCGTGGGAGGGCCGCTGAGCAGTTCTTC. Amino acid sequence: CASRSHPRGRAAEQFF.

The chain has TRBV4-1 and TRBJ2-5, with 11 nucleotides matching TRBD2. The CDR3 loop spans 17 amino acids. Germline V gene lookup returns CDR1 MGHRA and CDR2 YSYEKL. With 5 bases clipped from V and 4 bases from J, the junction kept 12 bases outside the gene matches. This CDR3 is CASSKGRTSGSLETQYF. CDR3 DNA sequence: TGCGCCAGCAGCAAAGGGAGAACTAGCGGGAGTTTAGAGACCCAGTACTTC.

This clone was seen more than once but under ten times. This chain connects TRBV19 to TRBJ1-5; D gene unclear. This CDR3 comprises 14 residues. V was pared by 3 bases and J by 2 bases, with 8 bases between. Germline CDR1 and CDR2: LNHDA and SQIVND (reference sequence). DNA of the CDR3: TGTGCCAGTAGTATTACGGTAGGCAATCAGCCCCAGCATTTT. Translation: CASSITVGNQPQHF.

The chain joins TRBV11-2 to TRBJ2-4, with unresolved D. The germline V gene has CDR1 SGHAT and CDR2 FQNNGV. This CDR3 is 18 amino acids long. Trimming took off 5 bases at V and 0 bases at J, with 20 bases between the two ends. The CDR3 nucleotides are TGTGCCAGCAGCCCAGGTCGCGGTCAGACTCTAGCCAAAAACATTCAGTACTTC. This sequence encodes CASSPGRGQTLAKNIQYF.

V and J are TRBV15 and TRBJ2-7; perhaps TRBD1 as D (5 bases). This CDR3 region has 16 residues. Deletions cut 0 bases from V and 1 base from J, with 13 bases between. Germline assignment: CDR1 LNHNV and CDR2 YYDKDF (reference sequence). CDR3 nucleotides: TGTGCCACCAGCAGAGATATAGGGGTGAAGTCCTACGAGCAGTACTTC. Its translation is CATSRDIGVKSYEQYF. The whole variable domain, remainder taken from reference TRBV15 and TRBJ2-7, is DAMVIQNPRYQVTQFGKPVTLSCSQTLNHNVMYWYQQKSSQAPKLLFHYYDKDFNNEADTPDNFQSRRPNTSFCFLDIRSPGLGDTAMYLCATSRDIGVKSYEQYFGPGTRLTVT.

The chain combines TRBV18 with TRBJ1-1; no clear D. The germline CDR1 and CDR2 sequences are KGHSH and LQKENI. The CDR3 is made up of 14 amino acids. Trimming removed 1 base from V and 6 bases from J, with 12 bases in between. The CDR3 loop reads CASSPLKGYAEAFF. The CDR3 DNA reads TGTGCCAGCTCACCACTCAAAGGTTATGCTGAAGCTTTCTTT.

The chain is built from TRBV7-9 and TRBJ1-1; D call uncertain. Germline CDR1 SEHNR, CDR2 FQNEAQ (reference sequence). Trimming shortened V by 5 bases and J by 4 bases, and 26 bases separated the two germline ends. This CDR3 region has 18 residues. CDR3 amino acids: CASSDTDQVKFGVTEAFF. In nucleotides, the CDR3 is TGTGCCAGCAGCGACACGGATCAGGTGAAGTTCGGTGTCACTGAAGCTTTCTTT.

J is TRBJ1-5 and V is TRBV13; D is uncertain. V was trimmed by 2 bases and J by 3 bases, leaving 11 bases between them. Germline CDR1 and CDR2: PRHDT and FYEKMQ (reference sequence). The CDR3 has 15 amino acids. CDR3 DNA sequence: TGTGCCAGCAGCTTACGGCAGGCCCACAATCAGCCCCAGCATTTT. It is translated as CASSLRQAHNQPQHF.

As DNA, the CDR3 is TGTGCCAGCAGCCAAACAACAGGGAGAGACCCCTCCTACGAGCAGTACTTC. Translating gives CASSQTTGRDPSYEQYF. The chain employs TRBV11-2 and TRBJ2-7; tentatively, D is TRBD1 (6 bases). CDR1 is SGHAT and CDR2 is FQNNGV in the germline V gene. Trimming pared 5 bases from V and 0 bases from J, leaving 20 bases between. CDR3 size: 17 residues.

CDR3 protein: CASSPTQGAGTDTQYF. CDR3 nucleotides: TGTGCCAGCTCACCTACACAGGGGGCTGGAACAGATACGCAGTATTTT. The gene calls are TRBV18 and TRBJ2-3; 9 bases are shared with TRBD1. V was pared by 3 bases and J by 3 bases, with 7 bases of the junction left unmatched. The CDR3 is made up of 16 amino acids. Germline values: CDR1 KGHSH, CDR2 LQKENI.